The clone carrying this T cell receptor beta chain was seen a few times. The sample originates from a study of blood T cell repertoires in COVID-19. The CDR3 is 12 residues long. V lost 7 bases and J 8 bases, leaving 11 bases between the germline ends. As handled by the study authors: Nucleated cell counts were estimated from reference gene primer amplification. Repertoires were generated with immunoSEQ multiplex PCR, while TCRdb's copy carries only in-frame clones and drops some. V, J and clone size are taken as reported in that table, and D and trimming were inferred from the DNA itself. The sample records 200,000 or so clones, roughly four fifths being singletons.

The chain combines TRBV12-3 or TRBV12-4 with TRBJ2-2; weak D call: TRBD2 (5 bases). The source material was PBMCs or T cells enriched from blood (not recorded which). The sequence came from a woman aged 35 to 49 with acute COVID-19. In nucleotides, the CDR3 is TGTGCCAGCACCGCGGGTCCGGGGGAGCTGTTTTTT. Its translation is CASTAGPGELFF.